A single sample is the source of the 17 T cell receptor beta chains below, sequenced in a study of shared clonotypes between healthy human individuals. Clones were sequenced by immunoSEQ multiplex PCR, and TCRdb holds only the in-frame ones, with some missing. Of around 690,000 clones listed, less than 95% are singletons. The specimen was memory CD8+ T cells from PBMCs. Subset here: CD45RO+ cells pooled with CCR7-negative TemRA cells. Receptor source: a man younger than 30 in good health. Some clones in this sample may be carry-over from other donors' samples.

V usage is TRBV27 and J usage is TRBJ2-3; TRBD2 aligns across 9 bases. This CDR3 is 16 amino acids long. With 1 base clipped from V and 4 bases from J, the junction kept 6 bases outside the gene matches. CDR1 and CDR2 (germline): MNHEY, SMNVEV (reference sequence). The CDR3 sequence is CASSLWAGGISDTQYF. Written as DNA, the CDR3 is TGTGCCAGCAGTTTATGGGCGGGAGGGATTTCAGATACGCAGTATTTT.

The chain employs TRBV28 and TRBJ1-5; D is unclear. In germline, CDR1 is MDHEN, CDR2 SYDVKM. V was pared by 2 bases and J by 6 bases, with 5 bases between. The CDR3 is made up of 12 amino acids. The CDR3 reads CASSLRPQPQHF. The CDR3 bases are TGTGCCAGCAGTTTACGGCCTCAGCCCCAGCATTTT. Full variable domain (remainder filled in from reference TRBV28 and TRBJ1-5): DVKVTQSSRYLVKRTGEKVFLECVQDMDHENMFWYRQDPGLGLRLIYFSYDVKMKEKGDIPEGYSVSREKKERFSLILESASTNQTSMYLCASSLRPQPQHFGDGTRLSIL.

The rearrangement joins TRBV7-8 to TRBJ2-1, with 10 bases identical to TRBD2. This CDR3 is built from 15 residues. The ends lost 6 bases at V and 6 bases at J; junction bases unmatched: 8. Germline loops: CDR1 SGHVS, CDR2 FQNEAQ. DNA of the CDR3: TGTGCCAGCAGTAGGAGCGGGAGGGCCCTCAATGAGCAGTTCTTC. The encoded protein is CASSRSGRALNEQFF.

The rearrangement links TRBV9 to TRBJ2-7, with 9 nucleotides matching TRBD2. V was pared by 6 bases and J by 5 bases, with 12 bases of the junction left unmatched. CDR3 length: 15 amino acids. Germline V gene data show CDR1 as SGDLS and CDR2 as YYNGEE. Here the CDR3 reads CASNPFASGVNEQYF. The CDR3 region has the DNA TGTGCCAGCAATCCTTTCGCTAGCGGGGTGAACGAGCAGTACTTC.

J is TRBJ2-3 and V is TRBV4-1; D not certain. The V end was cut by 2 bases, the J end by 1 base, with 7 bases between. The germline CDR1 and CDR2 sequences are MGHRA and YSYEKL. This CDR3 is 14 amino acids long. The CDR3 here is CASSQPRGTDTQYF. The CDR3 coding sequence is TGCGCCAGCAGCCAACCTAGGGGCACAGATACGCAGTATTTT.

The genes are TRBV11-2 and TRBJ1-1, with a possible D match to TRBD1 (5 bases). Trimming shortened V by 5 bases and J by 5 bases, and 15 bases separated the two germline ends. This CDR3 contains 14 residues. The germline CDR1 and CDR2 sequences are SGHAT and FQNNGV. The DNA for the CDR3 is TGTGCCAGCAGCGCAGACGGGTGGGGGACTGAAGCTTTCTTT. This sequence encodes CASSADGWGTEAFF.

The chain combines TRBV18 with TRBJ1-3, with 8 bases that match TRBD1. Germline assignment: CDR1 KGHSH and CDR2 LQKENI. The V and J ends lost 2 bases and 0 bases, in that order; junction bases with no gene match: 3. The CDR3 extends over 16 amino acids. For the CDR3, the DNA is TGTGCCAGCTCACCAGAGACAGGGGACTCTGGAAACACCATATATTTT. Amino acid sequence: CASSPETGDSGNTIYF.

The chain links TRBV27 to TRBJ2-1; D could derive from TRBD1 or TRBD2 (5 bases each). Per germline, CDR1 MNHEY and CDR2 SMNVEV (reference sequence). The CDR3 runs to 13 residues. Trimming removed 6 bases from V and 11 bases from J, with 17 bases in between. The CDR3 region is CASSRGHRDQQFF. The CDR3 nucleotides read TGTGCCAGCAGCCGAGGTCACCGGGACCAGCAGTTCTTC.

On this clone itself: Other DNA sequences in this specimen translate into the identical CDR3. The rearrangement links TRBV7-9 to TRBJ1-2, with unresolved D. This CDR3 has 16 amino acids. V lost 1 base to trimming and J lost 0 bases, with 12 bases between them. CDR1 SEHNR and CDR2 FQNEAQ come from the germline V gene (reference sequence). This CDR3 is CASSLGRANSNYGYTF. The CDR3 nucleotides read TGTGCCAGCAGCTTAGGCCGCGCTAATTCTAACTATGGCTACACCTTC.

This chain connects TRBV14 to TRBJ2-1; D is uncertain. Looked up from germline, CDR1 is SGHDN and CDR2 is FVKESK. The CDR3 spans 11 residues. The V end was cut by 1 base, the J end by 8 bases, with 3 bases between. The CDR3 DNA reads as TGTGCCAGCAGCCAAGTGGATGAGCAGTTCTTC. Translated, it gives CASSQVDEQFF.

As for this clone: It differs at one base from a far larger clone, so likely a read error. The gene calls are TRBV25-1 and TRBJ1-1; D is uncertain. Per germline, CDR1 MGHDK and CDR2 SYGVNS. This CDR3 has 11 amino acids. Trimming cost V 6 bases and J 0 bases, with 2 bases left between them. The CDR3 sequence is CASSMNTEAFF. The CDR3 bases are TGTGCCAGCAGCATGAACACTGAAGCTTTCTTT.

The rearrangement joins TRBV28 to TRBJ2-7; D may be TRBD2 (6 bases). The CDR3 is made up of 14 amino acids. Trimming stripped 3 bases from V and 6 bases from J, with 15 bases between. The germline V gene encodes CDR1 MDHEN and CDR2 SYDVKM. CDR3 DNA sequence: TGTGCCAGCAGTTTCGTAGCGGCCGGGACCGAGCAGTACTTC. Protein sequence: CASSFVAAGTEQYF.

The chain carries TRBV6-1 and TRBJ2-7; D could derive from TRBD1 or TRBD2 (5 bases each). With 0 bases removed from V and 2 bases from J, the gap between germline ends came to 14 bases. This CDR3 is 16 amino acids long. Germline-derived CDR1 and CDR2 are MNHNS and SASEGT. The CDR3: CASSEATMQGPYEQYF. The CDR3 bases are TGTGCCAGCAGTGAAGCGACTATGCAGGGCCCCTACGAGCAGTACTTC.

The J gene is TRBJ2-2, the V gene TRBV4-1; D gene unclear. CDR1 and CDR2 from the germline V gene are MGHRA and YSYEKL. The length of the CDR3 is 14 residues. V was clipped by 1 base and J by 9 bases, with 12 bases between them. CDR3 coding DNA: TGCGCCAGCAGCCAAGTTAGTAGCTTCCGGGAGCTGTTTTTT. This encodes CASSQVSSFRELFF.

This clone came up a few times. The chain combines TRBV21-1 with TRBJ1-2; TRBD1, the D gene given by the table, was not confirmed from the DNA. TRBV21-1 is a known pseudogene. CDR3 size: 17 residues. The chain's CDR3 is CASSKWLKGPTSYGYTF. CDR3 sequence (DNA): TGTGCCAGCAGCAAATGGCTTAAGGGGCCGACTTCCTATGGCTACACCTTC.

The chain couples TRBV28 to TRBJ1-1; D unclear. This CDR3 region has 13 residues. Per the germline V gene, CDR1 is MDHEN and CDR2 is SYDVKM. Trimming shortened V by 2 bases and J by 1 base, and 5 bases separated the two germline ends. CDR3 DNA: TGTGCCAGCAGTTTAGCAGAGAACACTGAAGCTTTCTTT. Its translation is CASSLAENTEAFF.

This rearrangement joins TRBV28 to TRBJ2-1; D tentatively reads TRBD1 or TRBD2 (5 bases each). This CDR3 comprises 14 residues. V was clipped by 6 bases and J by 4 bases, with 13 bases between them. In germline, CDR1 is MDHEN, CDR2 SYDVKM. The CDR3 reads CASSFPEGYNEQFF. Here the CDR3 DNA reads TGTGCCAGCAGCTTCCCTGAGGGGTACAATGAGCAGTTCTTC. The variable domain in full, with the rest retrieved from reference TRBV28 and TRBJ2-1, is DVKVTQSSRYLVKRTGEKVFLECVQDMDHENMFWYRQDPGLGLRLIYFSYDVKMKEKGDIPEGYSVSREKKERFSLILESASTNQTSMYLCASSFPEGYNEQFFGPGTRLTVL.